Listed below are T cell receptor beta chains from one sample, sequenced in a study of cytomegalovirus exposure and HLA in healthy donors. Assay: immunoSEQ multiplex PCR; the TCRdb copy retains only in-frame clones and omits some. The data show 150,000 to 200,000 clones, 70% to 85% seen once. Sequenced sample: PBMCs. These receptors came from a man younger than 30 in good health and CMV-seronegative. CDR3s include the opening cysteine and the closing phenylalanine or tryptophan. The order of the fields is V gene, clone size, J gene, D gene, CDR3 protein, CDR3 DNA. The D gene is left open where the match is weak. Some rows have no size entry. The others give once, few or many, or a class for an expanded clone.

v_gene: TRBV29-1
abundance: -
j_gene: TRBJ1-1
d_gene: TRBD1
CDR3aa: CSVALGTAEAFF
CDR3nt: TGCAGCGTCGCTTTAGGGACAGCTGAAGCTTTCTTT

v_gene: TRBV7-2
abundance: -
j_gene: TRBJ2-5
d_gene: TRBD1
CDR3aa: CASSSGTVETQYF
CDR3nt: TGTGCCAGCAGCTCTGGGACAGTGGAGACCCAGTACTTC

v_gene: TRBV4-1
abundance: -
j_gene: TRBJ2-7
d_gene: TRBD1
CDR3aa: CASSQAHRQGVSYEQYF
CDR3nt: TGCGCCAGCAGCCAAGCCCATAGACAGGGCGTCTCCTACGAGCAGTACTTC

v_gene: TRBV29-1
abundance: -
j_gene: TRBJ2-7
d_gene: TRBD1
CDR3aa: CSAGQGMSYEQYF
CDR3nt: TGCAGCGCCGGACAGGGAATGTCCTACGAGCAGTACTTC

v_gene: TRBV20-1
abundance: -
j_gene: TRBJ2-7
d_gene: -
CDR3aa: CSARGQGRQYF
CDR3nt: TGCAGTGCTAGGGGGCAGGGCCGGCAGTACTTC

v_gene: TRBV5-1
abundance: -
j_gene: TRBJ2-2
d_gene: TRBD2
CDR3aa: CASSLGTSRNTGELFF
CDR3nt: TGCGCCAGCAGCTTGGGGACTAGCCGAAACACCGGGGAGCTGTTTTTT

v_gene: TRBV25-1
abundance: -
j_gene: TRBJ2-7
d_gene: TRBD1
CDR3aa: CASITGDTYEQYF
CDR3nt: TGTGCCAGCATAACAGGGGACACCTACGAGCAGTACTTC

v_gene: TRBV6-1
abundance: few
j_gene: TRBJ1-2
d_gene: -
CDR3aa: CASSDRLNYGYTF
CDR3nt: TGTGCCAGCAGTGACAGGTTGAACTATGGCTACACCTTC

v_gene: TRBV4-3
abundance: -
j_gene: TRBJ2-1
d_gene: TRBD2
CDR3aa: CASSHHRGGSGRLNEQFF
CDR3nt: TGCGCCAGCAGCCACCACCGCGGCGGTAGCGGGAGGCTGAATGAGCAGTTCTTC

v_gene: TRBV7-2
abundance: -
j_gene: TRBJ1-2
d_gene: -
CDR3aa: CASMYREHTNYGYTF
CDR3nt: TGTGCCAGCATGTACAGGGAGCATACTAACTATGGCTACACCTTC

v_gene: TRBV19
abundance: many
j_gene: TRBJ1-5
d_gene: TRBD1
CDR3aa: CASSLRNRGDQPQHF
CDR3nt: TGTGCCAGTAGCCTCCGAAACAGGGGGGATCAGCCCCAGCATTTT

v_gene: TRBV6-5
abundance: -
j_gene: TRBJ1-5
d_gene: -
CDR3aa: CASSYSTGSNQPQHF
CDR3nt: TGTGCCAGCAGTTACTCCACGGGGTCGAATCAGCCCCAGCATTTT

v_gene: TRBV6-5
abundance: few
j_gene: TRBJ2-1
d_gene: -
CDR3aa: CASSYLAAVSYNEQFF
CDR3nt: TGTGCCAGCAGTTACCTGGCGGCTGTGTCCTACAATGAGCAGTTCTTC

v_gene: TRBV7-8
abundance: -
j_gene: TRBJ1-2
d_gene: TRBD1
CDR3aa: CASSLGGQGVYGYTF
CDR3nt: TGTGCCAGCAGCTTAGGGGGACAGGGCGTCTATGGCTACACCTTC

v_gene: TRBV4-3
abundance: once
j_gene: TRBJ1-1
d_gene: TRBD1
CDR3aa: CASSDREGTEAFF
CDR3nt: TGCGCCAGCAGCGACAGGGAAGGGACTGAAGCTTTCTTT

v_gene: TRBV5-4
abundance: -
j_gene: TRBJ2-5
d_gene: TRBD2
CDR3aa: CASSLGRGGLQETQYF
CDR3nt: TGTGCCAGCAGCTTGGGTCGGGGGGGGCTCCAAGAGACCCAGTACTTC